Here is one T cell receptor (beta chain) with its context. In this sample, this clonotype turned up a few times. No antigen is known for it. It has no much larger one-base neighbor in the sample; base qualities were not kept. The sample comes from a study of T-cell reconstitution after alpha-beta-depleted transplantation in children (dated by TCRdb to 2016 to 2017). For the study in its entirety: Using TCR repertoire profiling, the study followed T-cell immune reconstitution in a quantitative way in children after TCRalphabeta/CD19-depleted allogeneic hematopoietic cell transplantation. Overall study outcomes, separate from this receptor: In some patients, high TCRbeta diversity at day 60 was attributed to recipient T cells and intrathymic progenitors that had survived conditioning. Over the following months the frequencies of hyperexpanded clones went down, and after one year T-cell counts and TCRbeta diversity were mostly credited to newly produced T cells. The apparently early alphabetaT-cell count recovery about two months after transplant was reportedly dependent on only several hundred rapidly expanded clones derived from non-depleted graft cells.

This specimen's treatment or condition label, per the study, means: allogeneic hematopoietic cell transplantation with graft depleted of TCRalphabeta T cells and CD19 B cells. TCRalphabeta/CD19-depleted allogeneic hematopoietic cell grafts were given to the transplant recipients, all of whom were children. Receptor amplification or capture employed PCR. TCRdb records Illumina HiSeq 2500 as the sequencer. Molecular barcoding was employed in the preparation of TCR libraries, with unique molecular identifiers being used to normalize TCRbeta repertoire quantification. Through fastp at Q25 and MiXCR, TCRdb rebuilt clones from the public reads, retaining in-frame beta chains. Records with the same CDR3 protein are collapsed into one entry carrying the most frequent genes and DNA. The sample data list about 510,000 distinct CDR3 sequences, and 10% to 12% of these were observed just once. Roughly 15% of the sample rests with the top ten.

Sequenced here: PBMCs, mostly from graft donor cells, sampled 180 days after TCRalphabeta/CD19-depleted stem cell transplant. The sequence derives from a female patient aged 2-15 years who had a stem cell transplant for aplastic anemia, so the T cells may come from the graft donor.

This receptor has the CDR3 CASSLSSSNYGYTF. The DNA sequence is TGTGCCAGCAGCTTATCCTCATCTAACTATGGCTACACCTTC. The chain couples TRBV7-2 to TRBJ1-2; a confident D gene designation cannot be given. Trimming takes 2 bases from V and 0 bases from J, and the germline ends sit 7 bases apart. Sequences SGHTA (CDR1) and FQGNSA (CDR2) are obtained from the germline V gene. The CDR3 measures 14 amino acids from cysteine to phenylalanine. Of the read, only the CDR3 DNA is kept; its 42 bases are in frame from base 1.